This is a list of T cell receptor beta chains from one sample in a study of a mutant IDH1 vaccine in newly diagnosed glioma. These receptors' antigens are unknown. TCRdb keeps only in-frame clones here, not all; method: immunoSEQ multiplex PCR. The sample lists about 65,000 clones, 85% occurring once. The sample here was PBMCs, taken from a glioma patient whose treatment included an IDH1 peptide vaccine. All receptors derive from a man aged 25-45 years with glioma. Each CDR3 is given with its conserved first and last residue. A D gene is named only where the DNA matches it firmly. Clone size is stated in some rows and not others, as once, few, many or a class when expanded.

v_gene	abundance	j_gene	d_gene	CDR3nt	CDR3aa
TRBV4-2	.	TRBJ2-2	TRBD2	TGTGCCAGCAGCTTAGATCTCTGGGTAGCGGGGATCACCGGGGAGCTGTTTTTT	CASSLDLWVAGITGELFF
TRBV5-5	.	TRBJ1-2	TRBD1	TGTGCCAGCAGCTTGGTAGACAGGGGTGGCGGCTACACCTTC	CASSLVDRGGGYTF
TRBV5-1	.	TRBJ1-3	TRBD1	TGCGCCAGCAGCTCTTTGGCGACAGGGAGCACTGGAAACACCATATATTTT	CASSSLATGSTGNTIYF
TRBV2	once	TRBJ2-5	.	TGTGCCAGCAAAGGGAGACAGGACCAAGAGACCCAGTACTTC	CASKGRQDQETQYF
TRBV15	.	TRBJ2-5	TRBD2	TGTGCCACCAGCGCCCAGACTAGCGGAGTAGGGACCCAGTACTTC	CATSAQTSGVGTQYF
TRBV6-1	.	TRBJ1-6	.	TGTGCCAGCAGGGAAGGGTTCCTGAGGAATTCACCCCTCCACTTT	CASREGFLRNSPLHF
TRBV11-2	.	TRBJ2-2	TRBD1	TGTGCCAGCAGCTTAGCAGGGACAGGGGCCGGGGAGCTGTTTTTT	CASSLAGTGAGELFF
TRBV10-3	once	TRBJ1-3	TRBD1	TGTGCCATCAGAGGGACAGCTGGAAACACCATATATTTT	CAIRGTAGNTIYF
TRBV14	.	TRBJ2-1	.	TGTGCCAGCAGCCACTGGAGTGAGGGAAGGACCTACAATGAGCAGTTCTTC	CASSHWSEGRTYNEQFF
TRBV14	.	TRBJ2-2	.	TGTGCCAGCAGCCAAGTATGGACCGGACTGATGAACACCGGGGAGCTGTTTTTT	CASSQVWTGLMNTGELFF
TRBV5-5	.	TRBJ1-6	TRBD1	TGTGCCAGCAGCTGGACAGGGGGGGATAATTCACCCCTCCACTTT	CASSWTGGDNSPLHF
TRBV2	.	TRBJ1-1	TRBD1	TGTGCCAGCAGTAGGGTACAGGGGGACCCTGAAGCTTTCTTT	CASSRVQGDPEAFF
TRBV11-3	.	TRBJ2-6	TRBD1	TGTGCCAAATCTAACCGGGACAGGGTCAAACCTGGGGCCAACGTCCTGACTTTC	CAKSNRDRVKPGANVLTF
TRBV15	.	TRBJ2-7	.	TGTGCCACCAGCAGAGCCTTAGCAGAGTACGAGCAGTACTTC	CATSRALAEYEQYF
TRBV5-1	.	TRBJ1-6	.	TGCGCCAGCAGCTTGGACCCCTCGGGGAATTCACCCCTCCACTTT	CASSLDPSGNSPLHF
TRBV7-6	.	TRBJ1-1	.	TGTGCCAGCAGCTTCGGTGGTGTGAACACTGAAGCTTTCTTT	CASSFGGVNTEAFF
TRBV5-1	.	TRBJ1-5	.	TGCGCCAGCAGCTTGGACTGGGGAAATCAGCCCCAGCATTTT	CASSLDWGNQPQHF
TRBV5-6	.	TRBJ2-1	.	TGTGCCAGCAGCTTGTACCAAGACAATGAGCAGTTCTTC	CASSLYQDNEQFF
TRBV15	.	TRBJ1-1	.	TGTGCCACCAGCAGAGGCGAGGTTTCCTACACTGAAGCTTTCTTT	CATSRGEVSYTEAFF
TRBV2	.	TRBJ1-2	.	TGTGCCAGCAGCCCCCGGGGAGCTAACTATGGCTACACCTTC	CASSPRGANYGYTF
TRBV5-6	.	TRBJ2-2	.	TGTGCCAGCAGCTTGGGTTACACCGGGGAGCTGTTTTTT	CASSLGYTGELFF
TRBV14	.	TRBJ1-1	TRBD1	TGTGCCAGCAGCCAAGATCAGGGGGCCACTGAAGCTTTCTTT	CASSQDQGATEAFF
TRBV6-6	.	TRBJ2-1	.	TGTGCCAGCAGGGGGATGGGCGGGGCTTACTACAATGAGCAGTTCTTC	CASRGMGGAYYNEQFF
TRBV10-3	.	TRBJ1-5	.	TGTGCCATCAGTGATTGGGCTAGCAATCAGCCCCAGCATTTT	CAISDWASNQPQHF
TRBV6-5	.	TRBJ2-5	.	TGTGCCAGCAGTTACTCGTCAGGGAGGGAGACCCAGTACTTC	CASSYSSGRETQYF
TRBV28	.	TRBJ1-6	.	TGTGCCAGCAGTTTACCCTATAATTCACCCCTCCACTTT	CASSLPYNSPLHF
TRBV6-5	few	TRBJ1-4	.	TGTGCCAGCAGCCGACGCTTGGGAAATGAAAAACTGTTTTTT	CASSRRLGNEKLFF
TRBV28	.	TRBJ2-7	.	TGTGCCAGCAGCCCCGGAGGAGAGGATACCTACGAGCAGTACTTC	CASSPGGEDTYEQYF
TRBV18	.	TRBJ2-1	TRBD2	TGTGCCAGCTCACCACTGGGACTAGCGGGGGCAGGGGGTGAGCAGTTCTTC	CASSPLGLAGAGGEQFF
TRBV9	.	TRBJ1-6	.	TGTGCCAGCAGCGTACACGGGGGGAATTCACCCCTCCACTTT	CASSVHGGNSPLHF
TRBV5-1	.	TRBJ2-7	.	TGCGCCAGCAGCTTGGAGGCAGGGGTGTCCTACGAGCAGTACTTC	CASSLEAGVSYEQYF
TRBV6-5	.	TRBJ2-3	TRBD2	TGTGCCAGCAGTGCCGGGACTAGCGGGGCGTGGGAGTATTTT	CASSAGTSGAWEYF
TRBV5-4	.	TRBJ1-2	TRBD1	TGTGCCAGCAGGGCAGGACAGGAAGCTAACTATGGCTACACCTTC	CASRAGQEANYGYTF
TRBV11-2	.	TRBJ2-7	TRBD1	TGTGCCAGCAGCCCGGGACAGGGGTACGAGCAGTACTTC	CASSPGQGYEQYF
TRBV2	.	TRBJ2-3	.	TGTGCCAGCAGTTGGGGGATGCGGGGGCGTTTAACAGATACGCAGTATTTT	CASSWGMRGRLTDTQYF
TRBV5-1	.	TRBJ1-2	.	TGCGCCAGCAGCTTCAGCACGGACTATGGCTACACCTTC	CASSFSTDYGYTF
TRBV7-2	once	TRBJ2-3	.	TGTGCCAGCAGCAGGAAGGCTTCAGGATCCTCTACTAGTCAAGATACGCAGTATTTT	CASSRKASGSSTSQDTQYF
TRBV2	.	TRBJ2-3	.	TGTGCCAGCAGTGCGGGGCGGGGGCTCACAGATACGCAGTATTTT	CASSAGRGLTDTQYF
TRBV20-1	.	TRBJ1-4	.	TGCAGTGCTAGAGATCGAGCGGAACTGTTTTTT	CSARDRAELFF
TRBV5-1	.	TRBJ1-1	.	TGCGCCAGCAGCTTTGACAGCCACGCCGGGAACACTGAAGCTTTCTTT	CASSFDSHAGNTEAFF
TRBV18	.	TRBJ1-1	.	TGTGCCAGCTCACCACTCGCGGGGCCCGGAGACACTGAAGCTTTCTTT	CASSPLAGPGDTEAFF
TRBV9	.	TRBJ2-7	.	TGTGCCAGCAGCGTCACAGGGAACGAGCAGTACTTC	CASSVTGNEQYF
TRBV19	few	TRBJ1-5	.	TGTGCCAGTAGTATATCCGGGACCCAGCATTTT	CASSISGTQHF
TRBV28	.	TRBJ1-6	TRBD1	TGTGCCAGCAGAGACGGAGGGACAGGCGGCGGATATAATTCACCCCTCCACTTT	CASRDGGTGGGYNSPLHF
TRBV4-1	.	TRBJ2-7	.	TGCGCCAGCAGCCAAGTGGACGGCACCTACGAGCAGTACTTC	CASSQVDGTYEQYF
TRBV6-5	once	TRBJ2-7	.	TGTGCCAGCAGTTACTGGCCAGGGACGCCCTACGAGCAGTACTTC	CASSYWPGTPYEQYF
TRBV7-9	once	TRBJ2-7	.	TGTGCCAGCAGCTTAGCGCGACCAGGGGAAGGTCTCTACGAGCAGTACTTC	CASSLARPGEGLYEQYF
TRBV5-1	.	TRBJ2-4	TRBD1	TGCGCCAGCAGCCCACAAGACGGACAGGGCGGAAACATTCAGTACTTC	CASSPQDGQGGNIQYF
TRBV19	once	TRBJ2-7	.	TGTGCCAGTAGCTCCCGGGACAACTCCGAGCAGTACTTC	CASSSRDNSEQYF
TRBV28	.	TRBJ2-7	.	TGTGCCAGCACTCTAGAGGTCGGGGACCCTACCGGGGAGTACTTC	CASTLEVGDPTGEYF
TRBV10-1	.	TRBJ2-6	.	TGCGCCAGCAGTGAGGGCGGGTCCAGTCCTGGGGCCAACGTCCTGACTTTC	CASSEGGSSPGANVLTF
TRBV7-9	.	TRBJ2-7	.	TGTGCCAGCAGCTATTACAGGGAGGAAGGCGAGCAGTACTTC	CASSYYREEGEQYF
TRBV5-1	.	TRBJ1-3	TRBD1	TGCGCCAGCAGCTTTGGGACAGGGGCCAGAGGCACCATATATTTT	CASSFGTGARGTIYF
TRBV14	.	TRBJ1-4	.	TGTGCCAGCAGCTCGACCGGGGCAGGGAAGGAGGAAAAACTGTTTTTT	CASSSTGAGKEEKLFF
TRBV11-2	.	TRBJ1-4	.	TGTGCCAGCAGCTTAGTGGCAACAACTAATGAAAAACTGTTTTTT	CASSLVATTNEKLFF